This T cell receptor beta chain comes out of a study of blood T cell repertoires in COVID-19. Enrolled through a virtual design, the participants were between roughly 18 and 95 years of age and came from about two dozen US areas. Profiling relied on immunoSEQ multiplex PCR, and the TCRdb table lists in-frame clones only, not all of them. The sample shows fewer than 200,000 clones, 75% to 90% of them seen only once. The clonotype was recovered from a woman in her forties or fifties who had recovered from COVID-19. Sequencing used PBMCs or T cells enriched from blood (not recorded which).

As DNA, the CDR3 is TGTGCCAGCAGCTTAAGTCGTAGCGGGGGTCTTTGGGAGACCCAGTACTTC. Translation gives CASSLSRSGGLWETQYF. The V call is TRBV7-2, the J call TRBJ2-5; TRBD2 agrees at 9 bases. The CDR3 covers 17 residues. Germline CDR1 is SGHTA and CDR2 is FQGNSA. Trimming cost V 2 bases and J 5 bases; bases outside gene matches: 12.